This T cell receptor beta chain was recorded in a study of T cells after yellow fever vaccination. This CDR3 spans 12 amino acids. The germline CDR1 and CDR2 sequences are MNHEY and SMNVEV (reference sequence). With V trimmed by 8 bases and J by 4 bases, 5 bases remained unmatched. One entry per CDR3 protein results from TCRdb running MiXCR on the 5' RACE reads. Of some 200,000 distinct CDR3 sequences listed, around 10% are singletons. This clonotype was counted between two and nine times. The sequence came from a man in his late teens or twenties who received the YFV17D yellow fever vaccine. Sequencing was performed on CD8+ T cells sorted from PBMCs, taken 15 days after the yellow fever booster vaccination. V is TRBV27 and J is TRBJ2-7; 7 bases fit TRBD1. CDR3 amino acids: CASGTAHYEQYF. Written as DNA, the CDR3 is TGTGCCAGCGGGACAGCCCATTACGAGCAGTACTTC.